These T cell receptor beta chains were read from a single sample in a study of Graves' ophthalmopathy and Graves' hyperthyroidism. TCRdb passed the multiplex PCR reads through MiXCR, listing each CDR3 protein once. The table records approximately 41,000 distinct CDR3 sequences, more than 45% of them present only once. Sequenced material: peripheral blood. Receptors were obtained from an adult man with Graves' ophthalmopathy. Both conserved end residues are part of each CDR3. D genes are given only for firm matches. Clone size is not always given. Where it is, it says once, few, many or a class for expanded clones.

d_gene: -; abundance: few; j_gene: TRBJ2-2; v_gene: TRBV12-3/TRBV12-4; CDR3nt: TGTGCCAGCAGTCTAAATACAGGGGAGCTGTTTTTT; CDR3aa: CASSLNTGELFF
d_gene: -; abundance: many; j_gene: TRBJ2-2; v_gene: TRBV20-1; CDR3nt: TGCAGTGCTAGAGATTTGGCTAGCTCTACCGGGGAGCTGTTTTTT; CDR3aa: CSARDLASSTGELFF
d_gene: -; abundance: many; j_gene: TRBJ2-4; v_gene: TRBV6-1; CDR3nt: TGTGCCAGCAGAGCGAGAGGGGGAACAGCCAAAAACATTCAGTACTTC; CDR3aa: CASRARGGTAKNIQYF
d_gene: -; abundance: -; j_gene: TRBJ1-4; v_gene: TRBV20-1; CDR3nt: TGCAGTGCTTTAGGTCCGGGGAACGATGAAAAACTGTTTTTT; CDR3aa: CSALGPGNDEKLFF
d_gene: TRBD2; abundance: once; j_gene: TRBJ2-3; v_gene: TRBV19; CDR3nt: TGTGCCAGTAGTATTCGACTAGCGGAGCGGTATTTT; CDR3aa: CASSIRLAERYF
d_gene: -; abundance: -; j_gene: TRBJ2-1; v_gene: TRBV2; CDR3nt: TGTGCCAGCAGTGGACTATCCTACAATGAGCAGTTCTTC; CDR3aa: CASSGLSYNEQFF
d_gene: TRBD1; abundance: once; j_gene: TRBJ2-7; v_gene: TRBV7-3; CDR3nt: TGTGCCAGCAGCTTGTGCGGACAGGGCCCACTCTACGAGCAGTACTTC; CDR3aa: CASSLCGQGPLYEQYF
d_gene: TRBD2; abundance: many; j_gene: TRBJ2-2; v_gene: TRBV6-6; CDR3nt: TGTGCCAGCAGTCGATGGACTAGCGGGAACCGGGAGCTGTTTTTT; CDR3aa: CASSRWTSGNRELFF
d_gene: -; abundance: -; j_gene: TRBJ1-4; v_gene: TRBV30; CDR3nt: TGTGCCTGGAATAGAGGGAGCCGCGAAAAACTGTTTTTT; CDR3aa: CAWNRGSREKLFF
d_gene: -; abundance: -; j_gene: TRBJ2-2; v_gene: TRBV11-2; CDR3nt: TGTGCCAGCACCAATTATCTAAGTACCGGGGAGCTGTTTTTT; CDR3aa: CASTNYLSTGELFF
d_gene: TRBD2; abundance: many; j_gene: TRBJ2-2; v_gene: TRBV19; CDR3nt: TGTGCCAGTAATAGGCGGGAGACTAACACCGGGGAGCTGTTTTTT; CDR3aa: CASNRRETNTGELFF
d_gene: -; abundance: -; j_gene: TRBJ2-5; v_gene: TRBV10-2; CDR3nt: TGCGCCAGCAGTGAGTCCCAGTACTTC; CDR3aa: CASSESQYF
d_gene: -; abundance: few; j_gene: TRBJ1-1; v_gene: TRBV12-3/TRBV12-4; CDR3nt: TGTGCCAGCAGTCTATGGGGAACGGAAGCTTCCTTT; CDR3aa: CASSLWGTEASF
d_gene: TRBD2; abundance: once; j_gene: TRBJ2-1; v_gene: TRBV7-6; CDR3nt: TGTGCCAGCGGCTTAATGCCGGGAGGAGAGGATGAGCAGTTCTTC; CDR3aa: CASGLMPGGEDEQFF
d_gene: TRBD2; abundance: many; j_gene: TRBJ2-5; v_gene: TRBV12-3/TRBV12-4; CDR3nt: TGTGCCAGCAGTTTAAGGGCGGGGGGGACTCGAACCCAGTACTTC; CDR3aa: CASSLRAGGTRTQYF
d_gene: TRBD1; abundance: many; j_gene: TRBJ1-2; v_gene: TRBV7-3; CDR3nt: TGTGCCAGCAGCTCCGGTGGGACAGGGGTAATTCACACCTTC; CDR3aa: CASSSGGTGVIHTF
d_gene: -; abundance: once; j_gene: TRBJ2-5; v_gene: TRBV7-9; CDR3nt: TGTGCCAGCAGCCGGACAGACACTGGAGTATACTTC; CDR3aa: CASSRTDTGVYF
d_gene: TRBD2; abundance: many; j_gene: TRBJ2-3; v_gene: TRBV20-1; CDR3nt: TGCAGTGCTAGAGTTTGGGGCGGGGGGGCTGATACGCAGTATTTT; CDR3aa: CSARVWGGGADTQYF
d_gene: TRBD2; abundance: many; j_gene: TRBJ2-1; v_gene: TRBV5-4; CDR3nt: TGTGCCAGCAGCTTTGGGCGGGGGGTCTACAATGAGCAGTTCTTC; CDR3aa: CASSFGRGVYNEQFF
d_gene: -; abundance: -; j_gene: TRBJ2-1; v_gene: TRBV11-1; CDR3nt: TGTGCCAGCAGCTTAGCTGCGGGCGGGAGTAGGGGGACCGAAAGCTCCTACAATGAGCAGTTCTTC; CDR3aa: CASSLAAGGSRGTESSYNEQFF
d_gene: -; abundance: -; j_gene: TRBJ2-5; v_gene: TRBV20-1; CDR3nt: TGCAGTGCTGGACCTAAAGAGACCCAGTACTTC; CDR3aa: CSAGPKETQYF
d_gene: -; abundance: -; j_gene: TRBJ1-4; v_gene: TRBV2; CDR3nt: TGTGCCAGCGAGGGGGAATCTAATGAAAAACTGTTTTTT; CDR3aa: CASEGESNEKLFF
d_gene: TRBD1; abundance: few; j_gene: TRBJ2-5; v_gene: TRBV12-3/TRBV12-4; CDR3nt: TGTGCCAGCAGTTTAGACAGGGGGCAAGAGACCCAGTACTTC; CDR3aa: CASSLDRGQETQYF
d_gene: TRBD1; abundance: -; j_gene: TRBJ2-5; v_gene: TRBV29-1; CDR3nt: TGCAGCGCGCGGGACAGGGGGCAGAAGACCCAGTACTTC; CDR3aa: CSARDRGQKTQYF
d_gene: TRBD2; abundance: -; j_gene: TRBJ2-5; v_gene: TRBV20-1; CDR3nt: TGCAGTGCCTCGACTAGCGGGGGGGCCGTGGAGACCCAGTACTTC; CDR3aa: CSASTSGGAVETQYF
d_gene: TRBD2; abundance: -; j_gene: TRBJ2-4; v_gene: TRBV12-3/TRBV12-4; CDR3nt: TGTGCCAGCCTGGGAGGGGTAGCCAAAAACATTCAGTACTTC; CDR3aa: CASLGGVAKNIQYF
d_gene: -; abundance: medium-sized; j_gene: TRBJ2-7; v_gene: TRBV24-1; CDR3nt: TGTGCCACCAGTGATGGTCAGGGGGGAAGCGAGCAGTACTTC; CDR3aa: CATSDGQGGSEQYF
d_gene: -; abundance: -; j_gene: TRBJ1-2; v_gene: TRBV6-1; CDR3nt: TGTGCCAGCAGTGAAGCGGGGGACTATGGCTATGGCTACACCTTC; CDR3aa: CASSEAGDYGYGYTF
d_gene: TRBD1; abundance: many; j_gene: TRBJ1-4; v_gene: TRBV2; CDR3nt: TGTGCCAGCAGTGAATGGGCAGGGGGGCATGTTGTGCTGTTTTTT; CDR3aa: CASSEWAGGHVVLFF
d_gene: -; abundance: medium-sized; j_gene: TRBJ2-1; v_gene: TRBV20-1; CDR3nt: TGCAGTGCTAGGGCTAGCATCGGCAATGAGCAGTTCTTC; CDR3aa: CSARASIGNEQFF
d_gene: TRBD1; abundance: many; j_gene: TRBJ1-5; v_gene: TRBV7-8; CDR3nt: TGTGCCAGCAGAGAACAGGGGCCCAATCAGCCCCAGCATTTT; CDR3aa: CASREQGPNQPQHF
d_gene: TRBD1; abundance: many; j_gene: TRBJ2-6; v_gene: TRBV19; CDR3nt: TGTGCCAGTACGGACCGAGAGGGGGCGCCTGGGGCCAACGTCCTGACTTTC; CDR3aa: CASTDREGAPGANVLTF
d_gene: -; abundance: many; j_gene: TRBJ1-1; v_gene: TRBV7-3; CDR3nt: TGTGCCAGCAGCTTAACCTCTCGGGAGGGGGTCGCTTTCTTT; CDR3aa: CASSLTSREGVAFF
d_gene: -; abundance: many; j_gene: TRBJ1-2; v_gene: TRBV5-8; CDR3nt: TGTGCCAGCAGCTTAGGTGGCAGCTATGGCTACACCTTC; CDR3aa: CASSLGGSYGYTF
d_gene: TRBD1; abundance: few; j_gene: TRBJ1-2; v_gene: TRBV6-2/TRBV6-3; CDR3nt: TGTGCCAGCAGTTACTCGACAGGGGCCTATGGCTACACCTTC; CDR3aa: CASSYSTGAYGYTF
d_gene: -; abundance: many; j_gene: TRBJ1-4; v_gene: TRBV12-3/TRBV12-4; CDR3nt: TGTGCCAGCAAACGGGGGAACGGTAGGGAAAAACTGTTTTTT; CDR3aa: CASKRGNGREKLFF